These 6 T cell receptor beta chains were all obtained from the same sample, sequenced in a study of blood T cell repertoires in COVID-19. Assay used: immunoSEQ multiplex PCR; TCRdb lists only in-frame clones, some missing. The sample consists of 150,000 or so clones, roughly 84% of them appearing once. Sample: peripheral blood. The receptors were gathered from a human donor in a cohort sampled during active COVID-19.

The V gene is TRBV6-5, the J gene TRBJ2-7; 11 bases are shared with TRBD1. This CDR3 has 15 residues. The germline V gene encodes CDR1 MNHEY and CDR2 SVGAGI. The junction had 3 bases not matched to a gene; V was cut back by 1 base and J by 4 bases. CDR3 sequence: CASSYYGTGGYEQYF. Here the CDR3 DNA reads TGTGCCAGCAGTTACTACGGGACAGGGGGGTACGAGCAGTACTTC.

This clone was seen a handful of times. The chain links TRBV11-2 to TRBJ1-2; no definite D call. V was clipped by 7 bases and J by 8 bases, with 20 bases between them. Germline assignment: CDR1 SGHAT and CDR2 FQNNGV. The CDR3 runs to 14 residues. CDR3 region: CASTFYGSVRGYTF. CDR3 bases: TGTGCCAGCACATTTTACGGCAGCGTTAGAGGCTACACCTTC.

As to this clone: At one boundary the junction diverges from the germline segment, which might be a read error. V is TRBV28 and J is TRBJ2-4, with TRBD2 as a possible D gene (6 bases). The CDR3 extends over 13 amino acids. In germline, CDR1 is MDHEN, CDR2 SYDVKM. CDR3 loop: CASSWRGGNNQYF. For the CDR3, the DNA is TGTGCCAGCAGTTGGAGGGGTGGAAACAATCAGTACTTC.

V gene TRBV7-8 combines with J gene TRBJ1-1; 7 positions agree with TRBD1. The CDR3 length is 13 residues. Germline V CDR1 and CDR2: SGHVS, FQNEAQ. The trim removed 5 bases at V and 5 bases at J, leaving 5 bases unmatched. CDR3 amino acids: CASSPGTVTEAFF. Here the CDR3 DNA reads TGTGCCAGCAGCCCCGGGACAGTTACTGAAGCTTTCTTT.

CDR3 DNA: TGTGCCAGCAGCTTAGAGGGCAGGGGGAACACTGAAGCTTTCTTT. Protein: CASSLEGRGNTEAFF. V gene TRBV7-9 combines with J gene TRBJ1-1, with D tentatively TRBD1 (6 bases). Germline-derived CDR1 and CDR2 are SEHNR and FQNEAQ (reference sequence). Deletions cut 1 base from V and 1 base from J, with 10 bases between. The CDR3 consists of 15 residues.

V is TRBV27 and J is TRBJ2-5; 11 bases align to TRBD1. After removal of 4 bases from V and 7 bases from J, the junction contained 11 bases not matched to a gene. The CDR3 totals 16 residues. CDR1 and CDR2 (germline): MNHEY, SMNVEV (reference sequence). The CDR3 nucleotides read TGTGCCAGCAGTTCAGGACAGGGGGCGCGGGTAGGGACCCAGTACTTC. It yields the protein CASSSGQGARVGTQYF.